The 9 T cell receptor beta chains below come from one sample, sequenced in a study of CD8+ T cells in alopecia areata. Treatment defined: oral pan-JAK inhibitor, 5-10 mg twice daily. RNA, once extracted, was reverse transcribed into cDNA for use as the sequencing template. Generated by immunoSEQ multiplex PCR, the TCRdb table keeps only in-frame clones and is missing some. The table records 200,000 to 250,000 clones, approximately 57% of them present only once. The specimen was CD4+ T cells sorted from blood, collected at week 4, from a patient treated with tofacitinib. All receptors come from a human donor with alopecia areata.

The CDR3 sequence is CASRFGTGVNQPQHF. CDR3 sequence (DNA): TGTGCCAGCAGGTTCGGGACAGGGGTTAATCAGCCCCAGCATTTT. J is TRBJ1-5 and V is TRBV2, with 10 bases identical to TRBD1. V was pared by 6 bases and J by 4 bases, with 6 bases of the junction left unmatched. Germline CDR1 SNHLY, CDR2 FYNNEI. The CDR3 runs 15 residues.

CDR3 sequence: CASSMTGGEKLFF. The CDR3 DNA reads TGTGCCAGCAGCATGACAGGCGGGGAAAAACTGTTTTTT. The chain recombines TRBV25-1 with TRBJ1-4, with a tentative D call TRBD1 (6 bases). The CDR3 contains 13 residues. The V gene's germline CDR1 is MGHDK and CDR2 SYGVNS. V lost 6 bases to trimming and J lost 8 bases, with 13 bases between them.

The chain links TRBV7-9 to TRBJ1-4; D unresolved. CDR3 length: 12 amino acids. Trimming removed 5 bases from V and 7 bases from J, with 8 bases in between. CDR1 and CDR2 (germline): SEHNR, FQNEAQ (reference sequence). The CDR3 DNA sequence: TGTGCCAGCAGCCGTCGGACTGAAAAACTGTTTTTT. Translating gives CASSRRTEKLFF. The full variable domain, completed using reference TRBV7-9 and TRBJ1-4, is DTGVSQNPRHKITKRGQNVTFRCDPISEHNRLYWYRQTLGQGPEFLTYFQNEAQLEKSRLLSDRFSAERPKGSFSTLEIQRTEQGDSAMYLCASSRRTEKLFFGSGTQLSVL.

This clone was seen a few times. The chain recombines TRBV14 with TRBJ2-7, with D maybe TRBD2 (5 bases). V was shortened by 1 base and J by 4 bases, with 11 bases between the two germline ends. Germline V gene data show CDR1 as SGHDN and CDR2 as FVKESK. The CDR3 is 14 residues long. DNA for the CDR3: TGTGCCAGCAGCCAAGGGACTTTCCCATACGAGCAGTACTTC. It encodes CASSQGTFPYEQYF.

Points on this clone: One junction end does not reproduce the germline sequence, and a read error may be involved. The chain couples TRBV30 to TRBJ2-2, with 9 bases fitting TRBD2. Per the germline V gene, CDR1 is GTSNPN and CDR2 is SVGIG (reference sequence). The CDR3 extends over 13 amino acids. CDR3 sequence: CVWRTSDTGELFF. The CDR3 DNA reads TGTGTCTGGAGGACTAGCGACACCGGGGAGCTGTTTTTT.

As to this clone: The same CDR3 arises from other DNA sequences in this sample as well. The rearrangement joins TRBV29-1 to TRBJ2-3; no clear D gene. V lost 4 bases to trimming and J lost 1 base, with 3 bases between them. The V gene's germline CDR1 is SQVTM and CDR2 ANQGSEA. The CDR3 loop spans 11 amino acids. The CDR3 DNA reads TGCAGCGTTGTGGGCACAGATACGCAGTATTTT. Amino acids: CSVVGTDTQYF.

The chain combines TRBV28 with TRBJ2-7; D possibly corresponds to TRBD1 (5 bases). The V gene lost 6 bases and the J gene lost 0 bases, with 18 bases spanning the gap. This CDR3 is 16 amino acids long. The germline CDR1 and CDR2 sequences are MDHEN and SYDVKM. CDR3 nucleotides: TGTGCCAGCAGCCGAGTAGGGGCAGCGATCTCCTACGAGCAGTACTTC. This gives the protein CASSRVGAAISYEQYF.

A few counts support this clone. The chain recombines TRBV7-3 with TRBJ2-2; D may be TRBD1 (6 bases). The V end lost 5 bases, the J end lost 3 bases, and 13 bases lay between the germline ends. The CDR3 extends over 15 amino acids. Germline values: CDR1 SGHTA, CDR2 FQGTGA. The CDR3 is CASSAKQGDTGELFF. CDR3 nucleotide sequence: TGTGCCAGCAGCGCGAAACAGGGAGACACCGGGGAGCTGTTTTTT.

This clone turned up a few times. The rearrangement joins TRBV10-2 to TRBJ2-1; possible D gene TRBD2, 5 bases. Trimming removed 6 bases from V and 5 bases from J, with 8 bases in between. The CDR3 sequence is 12 residues long. CDR1 is WSHSY, CDR2 SAAADI, per germline. The CDR3 coding sequence is TGCGCCAGCAGACTAGTCAACAATGAGCAGTTCTTC. It encodes CASRLVNNEQFF.